These 10 T cell receptor beta chains share one sample of origin, sequenced in a study of human T cells and chemical hapten exposure. The time point here: healthy volunteer bleed at 2 weeks. Unfractionated whole blood was the source from which total RNA was extracted. Each CDR3 protein gets one entry after TCRdb re-called the RACE reads with MiXCR. In the table there are some 50,000 distinct CDR3 sequences, roughly 4% of which are singletons. Sequencing was carried out using whole blood. The receptors were gathered from a female donor in good health. Some clones in this sample may be carry-over from other donors' samples.

Ten or more counts support this clonotype. The chain uses TRBV13 and TRBJ1-1; D gene ambiguous. Looked up from germline, CDR1 is PRHDT and CDR2 is FYEKMQ (reference sequence). There are 12 residues in the CDR3. Trimming took 4 bases from V and 11 from J, leaving 14 bases between them. The CDR3 DNA is TGTGCCAGCAGCTCCCATGGGTTATTGGCTTTCTTT. It is translated as CASSSHGLLAFF.

This clonotype was counted a few times. In DNA form, the CDR3 reads TGTGCCAGCAGCTTAGTGGGGTCTGCAACTAATGAAAAACTGTTTTTT. Translated: CASSLVGSATNEKLFF. This rearrangement joins TRBV13 to TRBJ1-4, with D uncertain. There are 16 residues in the CDR3. The germline V gene has CDR1 PRHDT and CDR2 FYEKMQ (reference sequence). V dropped 1 base and J dropped 0 bases, with 9 bases sitting between them.

This clonotype was observed at least ten times. V usage is TRBV7-2 and J usage is TRBJ2-3; 7 bases fit TRBD1. Trimming removed 4 bases from V and 14 bases from J; junction bases left unmatched: 15. This CDR3 spans 14 amino acids. From germline, CDR1 is SGHTA and CDR2 FQGNSA. CDR3 region: CASSSYPTVRGWYF. The CDR3 region has the DNA TGTGCCAGCAGCTCTTACCCGACCGTCAGGGGGTGGTATTTT.

This clonotype appeared many times. J is TRBJ1-5 and V is TRBV20-1; no firm D call. Trimming took off 3 bases at V and 4 bases at J, with 25 bases between the two ends. Per the germline V gene, CDR1 is DFQATT and CDR2 is SNEGSKA (reference sequence). This CDR3 region has 18 residues. The CDR3 nucleotides are TGCAGTGCTAGCCCCCCTGGTGATTTGGCATATCGGAATCAGCCCCAGCATTTT. Translated, it gives CSASPPGDLAYRNQPQHF.

About this clonotype itself: This could be a read error, since a much larger clone is one nucleotide away. V gene TRBV14 combines with J gene TRBJ2-1; D is perhaps TRBD1 (6 bases). V gave up 4 bases and J gave up 8 bases, with 9 bases separating them. This CDR3 region has 12 residues. Per the germline V gene, CDR1 is SGHDN and CDR2 is FVKESK. The CDR3 DNA reads as TGTGCCAGCAGCCTGGGGGCTTATGAGCAGTTCTTC. This codes for CASSLGAYEQFF.

This clonotype showed up many times. The chain joins TRBV3-1 to TRBJ2-7; D gene uncertain. V lost 2 bases and J lost 2, with 10 bases in between. From germline, CDR1 is LGHDT and CDR2 YNNKEL (reference sequence). The CDR3 has 14 residues. In DNA, the CDR3 is TGTGCCAGCAGCCAAATTGGCGGACCCTACGAGCAGTACTTC. This codes for CASSQIGGPYEQYF.

Ten or more counts support this clonotype. The chain carries TRBV2 and TRBJ2-3, with TRBD2 as a possible D gene (5 bases). This CDR3 contains 14 residues. The germline CDR1 and CDR2 sequences are SNHLY and FYNNEI. Trimming cost V 10 bases and J 0 bases, with 14 bases left between them. The chain's CDR3 is CATMNRTSTDTQYF. The DNA for the CDR3 is TGTGCCACCATGAATCGGACTAGCACAGATACGCAGTATTTT.

This clonotype occurred many times. The gene calls are TRBV7-6 and TRBJ1-3; 7 bases line up with TRBD1. With 5 bases clipped from V and 0 bases from J, the junction kept 10 bases outside the gene matches. This CDR3 comprises 17 residues. Germline values: CDR1 SGHVS, CDR2 FNYEAQ. The CDR3, as DNA: TGTGCCAGCAGCGCCCTTTGGACAGGCCACTCTGGAAACACCATATATTTT. It codes for CASSALWTGHSGNTIYF.

Ten or more counts support this clonotype. This sequence joins TRBV5-4 and TRBJ2-3; 8 bases align to TRBD2. The CDR3 covers 18 residues. CDR1 and CDR2 from the germline V gene are SGHNT and YYREEE (reference sequence). Trimming cost V 1 base and J 1 base; bases outside gene matches: 11. CDR3 residues: CASSLRLAGLTGTDTQYF. The CDR3 nucleotides are TGTGCCAGCAGCTTGCGGCTAGCGGGCCTCACTGGCACAGATACGCAGTATTTT.

The table lists this clonotype with many counts. This rearrangement joins TRBV7-8 to TRBJ2-3; D remains ambiguous. Trimming shortened V by 6 bases and J by 4 bases, and 8 bases separated the two germline ends. Germline lookup yields CDR1 SGHVS and CDR2 FQNEAQ. The CDR3 extends over 12 amino acids. The CDR3 protein is CASRPSSDTQYF. CDR3 in DNA: TGTGCCAGCAGGCCCTCGTCAGATACGCAGTATTTT.